These 18 T cell receptor beta chains originate from one sample sequenced in a study of beta chain features in type 1 diabetes. TCRB transcripts that were expressed got sequenced, as all of the isolated RNA had been reverse transcribed. Data came from immunoSEQ multiplex PCR; TCRdb stores just in-frame clones and leaves some out. The repertoire holds about 240,000 clones, with about 30% as singletons. Sample: central memory CD4+ T cells from blood. These TCRs come from a man aged 25-40 years in good health.

The rearrangement joins TRBV7-8 to TRBJ2-5; 10 positions agree with TRBD2. The germline V gene has CDR1 SGHVS and CDR2 FQNEAQ. The V segment lost 5 bases and the J segment 4 bases; nucleotides outside the gene matches: 13. The CDR3 runs 17 residues. The CDR3 DNA reads TGTGCCAGCAGCCCCAGGGGAAGCGGGGGGGGCCCAGAGACCCAGTACTTC. The encoded protein is CASSPRGSGGGPETQYF.

This clone has more than one count but fewer than ten. The CDR3 protein is CAISDFSGGPNNEQFF. CDR3 nucleotide sequence: TGTGCCATCAGTGATTTTAGCGGGGGTCCTAACAATGAGCAGTTCTTC. This sequence joins TRBV10-3 and TRBJ2-1; 9 bases are shared with TRBD2. Losses at the gene ends were 3 bases for V and 5 bases for J; bases not matched to a gene: 8. This CDR3 is built from 16 residues. Germline loops: CDR1 ENHRY, CDR2 SYGVKD.

This clone was seen a handful of times. CDR3 residues: CASSPDRRDQPQHF. The CDR3 nucleotides are TGTGCCAGCAGTCCGGACAGGCGGGATCAGCCCCAGCATTTT. The chain couples TRBV6-6 to TRBJ1-5, with TRBD1 matching 7 bases. The CDR3 spans 14 residues. Germline V CDR1 and CDR2: MNHNY, SVGAGI (reference sequence). After removal of 5 bases from V and 5 bases from J, the junction contained 6 bases not matched to a gene.

A remark on this clone: Other DNA sequences in the same sample also yield this CDR3. This chain connects TRBV29-1 to TRBJ2-3, with 12 bases identical to TRBD2. The V segment lost 1 base and the J segment 3 bases; nucleotides outside the gene matches: 2. In germline, CDR1 is SQVTM, CDR2 ANQGSEA. The length of the CDR3 is 15 residues. This CDR3 is CSVEGLAGGTDTQYF. Written as DNA, the CDR3 is TGCAGCGTTGAAGGTCTAGCGGGGGGGACAGATACGCAGTATTTT.

This clone showed up just a few times. V and J are TRBV28 and TRBJ2-6; D gene ambiguous. The CDR3 is 15 amino acids. CDR1 is MDHEN and CDR2 is SYDVKM in the germline V gene. Trimming left V 6 bases short and J 0 bases short, with 9 bases between. CDR3 amino acids: CASSPSLSGANVLTF. Here the CDR3 DNA reads TGTGCCAGCAGCCCCTCTCTCTCTGGGGCCAACGTCCTGACTTTC.

The chain has TRBV7-9 and TRBJ1-2, with 8 bases fitting TRBD1. Germline V lookup: CDR1 SEHNR, CDR2 FQNEAQ (reference sequence). The trim removed 4 bases at V and 11 bases at J, leaving 12 bases unmatched. The CDR3 extends over 14 amino acids. This chain's CDR3 is CASSYDRGRMGYTF. The CDR3 nucleotides read TGTGCCAGCAGCTACGACAGGGGCCGAATGGGTTACACCTTC.

The chain joins TRBV25-1 to TRBJ2-7; 7 bases map to TRBD1. CDR1 MGHDK and CDR2 SYGVNS come from the germline V gene. This CDR3 is 15 amino acids long. With V trimmed by 4 bases and J by 3 bases, 9 bases remained unmatched. Here the CDR3 reads CASSVGGSRNYEQYF. The CDR3 nucleotides are TGTGCCAGCAGTGTAGGGGGCTCGAGGAACTACGAGCAGTACTTC.

This clone was counted at least ten times. The rearrangement uses TRBV28 and TRBJ2-7; D may match TRBD1 or TRBD2 (6 bases each). In germline, CDR1 is MDHEN, CDR2 SYDVKM. Trimming stripped 6 bases from V and 6 bases from J, with 12 bases between. This CDR3 region has 12 residues. The CDR3, as DNA: TGTGCCAGCAGCACCAGGGGAGGCGAGCAGTACTTC. Its protein is CASSTRGGEQYF.

The chain employs TRBV5-4 and TRBJ2-5; 10 nucleotides align to TRBD2. This CDR3 region has 15 residues. V lost 0 bases to trimming and J lost 5 bases; unmatched junction nucleotides: 4. Germline V gene sequence: CDR1 SGHNT, CDR2 YYREEE (reference sequence). The chain's CDR3 is CASSLVSSGSETQYF. The CDR3 DNA sequence: TGTGCCAGCAGCTTGGTATCTAGCGGGAGTGAGACCCAGTACTTC.

This clone was observed a few times. The chain employs TRBV5-1 and TRBJ2-3; 9 bases are a match to TRBD2. Trimming removed 4 bases from V and 1 base from J; junction bases left unmatched: 4. Germline CDR1 SGHRS, CDR2 YFSETQ. The CDR3 has 15 amino acids. The CDR3 nucleotides read TGCGCCAGCAGCACCAGGACTAGCGGCACAGATACGCAGTATTTT. This codes for CASSTRTSGTDTQYF.

The chain combines TRBV29-1 with TRBJ1-2; D not resolved. Trimming cost V 7 bases and J 4 bases, with 16 bases left between them. This CDR3 is 13 amino acids long. CDR1 and CDR2 (germline): SQVTM, ANQGSEA. In DNA, the CDR3 is TGCAGCGATATCGCGGGTAACGGCTATGGCTACACCTTC. Its translation is CSDIAGNGYGYTF.

The V and J genes are TRBV9 and TRBJ2-2; D not resolved. V shed 0 bases and J shed 4 bases, with 1 base lying between them. The CDR3 contains 12 residues. Germline lookup yields CDR1 SGDLS and CDR2 YYNGEE. The CDR3 reads CASSVVTGELFF. The CDR3 coding sequence is TGTGCCAGCAGCGTAGTCACCGGGGAGCTGTTTTTT.

The J gene is TRBJ2-7, the V gene TRBV11-2, with 9 nucleotides matching TRBD1. This CDR3 is built from 14 residues. Trimming removed 5 bases from V and 3 bases from J; junction bases left unmatched: 5. CDR1 is SGHAT, CDR2 FQNNGV, per germline. The CDR3 nucleotides are TGTGCCAGCAGCCGGAGACAGGGGGTCTACGAGCAGTACTTC. Its translation: CASSRRQGVYEQYF.

The rearrangement links TRBV7-9 to TRBJ2-5; 14 nucleotides line up with TRBD2. CDR3 length equals 16 residues. From germline, CDR1 is SEHNR and CDR2 FQNEAQ (reference sequence). V shed 5 bases and J 2 bases; nucleotides not matched to a gene: 4. CDR3 sequence reads: CASSLGLAGVQETQYF. In DNA, the CDR3 is TGTGCCAGCAGCCTGGGACTAGCGGGGGTACAAGAGACCCAGTACTTC.

This clone was seen a few times. V gene TRBV2 combines with J gene TRBJ2-5; possibly TRBD1 for D (6 bases). Looked up from germline, CDR1 is SNHLY and CDR2 is FYNNEI. The CDR3 spans 13 residues. V shed 6 bases and J shed 4 bases, with 12 bases lying between them. DNA of the CDR3: TGTGCCAGCAGACCGACAGGAGGAGAGACCCAGTACTTC. Translated, it gives CASRPTGGETQYF.

V is TRBV29-1 and J is TRBJ2-5, with 10 nucleotides matching TRBD1. Germline V gene sequence: CDR1 SQVTM, CDR2 ANQGSEA. Trimming cost V 6 bases and J 5 bases; bases outside gene matches: 9. The CDR3 sequence is 14 residues long. CDR3 nucleotide sequence: TGCAGCGTGGTCCGACAGGGGGCGCGGGAGACCCAGTACTTC. The encoded protein is CSVVRQGARETQYF.

There are a few counts of this clone. J is TRBJ2-5 and V is TRBV28; tentatively, D is TRBD1 (5 bases). V lost 11 bases and J lost 6, with 22 bases in between. This CDR3 comprises 14 residues. Germline V gene data show CDR1 as MDHEN and CDR2 as SYDVKM. Here the CDR3 reads CASQFGRVSKTQYF. The CDR3 DNA is TGTGCCTCCCAGTTTGGCAGGGTATCAAAGACCCAGTACTTC. Full variable domain (outside the CDR3, taken from reference TRBV28 and TRBJ2-5): DVKVTQSSRYLVKRTGEKVFLECVQDMDHENMFWYRQDPGLGLRLIYFSYDVKMKEKGDIPEGYSVSREKKERFSLILESASTNQTSMYLCASQFGRVSKTQYFGPGTRLLVL.

This rearrangement joins TRBV7-2 to TRBJ2-2; D call uncertain. With 5 bases removed from V and 1 base from J, the gap between germline ends came to 5 bases. Germline CDR1 and CDR2: SGHTA and FQGNSA. CDR3 length equals 13 residues. The CDR3 nucleotides are TGTGCCAGCAGCGACAAGAACACCGGGGAGCTGTTTTTT. This translates into CASSDKNTGELFF.